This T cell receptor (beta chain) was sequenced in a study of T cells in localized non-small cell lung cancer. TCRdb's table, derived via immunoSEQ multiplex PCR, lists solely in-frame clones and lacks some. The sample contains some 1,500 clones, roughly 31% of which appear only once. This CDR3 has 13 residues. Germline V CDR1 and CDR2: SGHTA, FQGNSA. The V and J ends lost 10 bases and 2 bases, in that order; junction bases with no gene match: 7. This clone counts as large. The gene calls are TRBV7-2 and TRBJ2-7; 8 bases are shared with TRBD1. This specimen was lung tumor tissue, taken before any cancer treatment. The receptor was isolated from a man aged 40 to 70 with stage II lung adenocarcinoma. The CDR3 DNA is TGTGCCACCGAGGGGACAGGAACCTACGAGCAGTACTTC. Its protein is CATEGTGTYEQYF.